These T cell receptor beta chains were read from a single sample in a study of cytomegalovirus exposure and HLA in healthy donors. The table came from immunoSEQ multiplex PCR; TCRdb's copy has only in-frame clones and leaves some out. The sample lists more than 300,000 clones, 75% to 90% seen once, with about 0.91% in the top ten. Material for sequencing was PBMCs. The receptors stem from a woman younger than 35 in good health and CMV-seronegative. CDR3s include the opening cysteine and the closing phenylalanine or tryptophan. The D gene is left open where the match is weak. Expanded clones get a size class; other rows say once, few or many, or leave the size out.

length,J,V,size,D,DNA,CDR3
16,TRBJ2-1,TRBV27,.,.,TGTGCCAGCAGCCCCCGACTAGTTTTCCCCTACAATGAGCAGTTCTTC,CASSPRLVFPYNEQFF
14,TRBJ2-7,TRBV5-1,.,TRBD2,TGCGCCAGCAGCCGCGGGACTAGCGATTACGAGCAGTACTTC,CASSRGTSDYEQYF
14,TRBJ2-5,TRBV27,.,.,TGTGCCAGCAGTTTGTCCGCGGGAAGCGAGACCCAGTACTTC,CASSLSAGSETQYF
12,TRBJ1-4,TRBV29-1,.,.,TGCAGCGCGGTGTCAACTAATGAAAAACTGTTTTTT,CSAVSTNEKLFF
15,TRBJ1-3,TRBV15,.,.,TGTGCCACCAGCAGAGATCCGGGGTCGGGAAACACCATATATTTT,CATSRDPGSGNTIYF
16,TRBJ2-1,TRBV11-3,.,.,TGTGCCAGCAGCTTAGGAGGGATAGGATCCTACAATGAGCAGTTCTTC,CASSLGGIGSYNEQFF
16,TRBJ2-1,TRBV15,once,.,TGTGCCACCAGCAGAGATAGGGGGATTGGAGACAATGAGCAGTTCTTC,CATSRDRGIGDNEQFF
13,TRBJ1-2,TRBV19,.,.,TGTGCCAGCTCCCCGGGACACGTTTGGGGCTACACCTTC,CASSPGHVWGYTF
15,TRBJ2-3,TRBV5-1,.,TRBD1,TGCGCCAGCTTGCCAGCGGCAGGGGGCATCGATACGCAGTATTTT,CASLPAAGGIDTQYF
14,TRBJ1-2,TRBV28,.,.,TGTGCCAGCAGTTTAACCGGGGTAAACTATGGCTACACCTTC,CASSLTGVNYGYTF
15,TRBJ2-1,TRBV9,.,.,TGTGCCAGCAGCGTAGTCACGGTCGGGTCGGATGAGCAGTTCTTC,CASSVVTVGSDEQFF
14,TRBJ2-5,TRBV5-4,.,.,TGTGCCAGCAGCTTTGGGCAGCCCCAAGAGACCCAGTACTTC,CASSFGQPQETQYF
15,TRBJ2-7,TRBV18,.,TRBD1,TGTGCCAGCTCACCACCGGGACAGGGGATCAACGAGCAGTACTTC,CASSPPGQGINEQYF
13,TRBJ2-7,TRBV5-1,.,.,TGCGCCAGCAGGACGACAGAGCGCTACGAGCAGTACTTC,CASRTTERYEQYF
16,TRBJ2-1,TRBV5-1,.,TRBD2,TGCGCCAGCAGCCCAGGGACTAGCGGGAGAGACAATGAGCAGTTCTTC,CASSPGTSGRDNEQFF
14,TRBJ1-1,TRBV11-3,.,TRBD1,TGTGCCAGCAGCCCGACAGGGACGAACACTGAAGCTTTCTTT,CASSPTGTNTEAFF
11,TRBJ2-4,TRBV7-8,.,.,TGTGCCAGCAGCCTCAGAAACATTCAGTACTTC,CASSLRNIQYF
14,TRBJ2-7,TRBV6-5,few,TRBD1,TGTGCCAGCAGTTACTCCGGACAGGCGGGCGAGCAGTACTTC,CASSYSGQAGEQYF
15,TRBJ2-1,TRBV11-2,.,.,TGTGCCAGCAGCTTTGGCGGAGAGTCCTACAATGAGCAGTTCTTC,CASSFGGESYNEQFF
15,TRBJ2-2,TRBV9,once,TRBD2,TGTGCCAGCAGCGATCTAGCGGCAGACACCGGGGAGCTGTTTTTT,CASSDLAADTGELFF